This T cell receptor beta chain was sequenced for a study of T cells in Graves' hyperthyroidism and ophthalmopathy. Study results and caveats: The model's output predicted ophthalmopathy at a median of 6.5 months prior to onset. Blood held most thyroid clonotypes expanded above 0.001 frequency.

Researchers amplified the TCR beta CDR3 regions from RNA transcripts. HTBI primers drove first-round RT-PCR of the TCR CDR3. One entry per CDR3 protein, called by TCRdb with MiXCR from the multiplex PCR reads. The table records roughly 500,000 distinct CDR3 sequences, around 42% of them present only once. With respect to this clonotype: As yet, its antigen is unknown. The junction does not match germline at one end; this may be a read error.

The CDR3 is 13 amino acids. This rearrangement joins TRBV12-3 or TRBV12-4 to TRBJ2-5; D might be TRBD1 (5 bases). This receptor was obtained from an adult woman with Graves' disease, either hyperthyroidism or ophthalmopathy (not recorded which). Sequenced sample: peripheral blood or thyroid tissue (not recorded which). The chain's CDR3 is CASSQGKDETQHF. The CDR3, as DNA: TGTGCCAGCAGTCAGGGAAAAGACGAGACCCAGCACTTC.